Presented here are 23 T cell receptor beta chains from one specimen sequenced in a study of blood T cells in healthy people across ages. Next came a second PCR, run for about 6 to 12 cycles, which used a sample-barcoded 5' primer along with a J-beta primer mix. TCRdb reprocessed the 5' RACE reads with MiXCR, giving one entry per CDR3 protein. The sample records some 1.6 million distinct CDR3 sequences, roughly 32% being singletons. The sample consisted of blood. These receptor sequences come from a woman in her 30s in good health.

This chain links TRBV12-3 or TRBV12-4 with TRBJ2-7; 8 bases are a match to TRBD2. J was trimmed by 3 bases and V by 7 bases; bases with no gene match: 17. This CDR3 region has 17 residues. The CDR3 sequence is CASTGGAGVPGDYEQYF. CDR3 coding DNA: TGTGCCAGCACTGGGGGAGCGGGAGTACCCGGGGACTACGAGCAGTACTTC.

This chain links TRBV27 with TRBJ2-1, with 11 positions matching TRBD2. The CDR3 spans 16 residues. CDR1 is MNHEY and CDR2 is SMNVEV in the germline V gene (reference sequence). V lost 8 bases to trimming and J lost 8 bases; unmatched junction nucleotides: 14. The CDR3 protein is CASGFLAGGPVDEQFF. The CDR3 bases are TGTGCCAGCGGGTTCTTAGCGGGAGGGCCGGTAGATGAGCAGTTCTTC.

The V and J genes are TRBV29-1 and TRBJ2-5, with D perhaps TRBD1 (6 bases). CDR1 SQVTM and CDR2 ANQGSEA come from the germline V gene. The V gene lost 3 bases and the J gene lost 1 base, with 12 bases spanning the gap. The CDR3 totals 14 residues. The DNA for the CDR3 is TGCAGCGTTGATCAGGGGTCCTTCCAAGAGACCCAGTACTTC. This encodes CSVDQGSFQETQYF. The full variable domain, with the rest looked up from reference TRBV29-1 and TRBJ2-5, is SAVISQKPSRDICQRGTSLTIQCQVDSQVTMMFWYRQQPGQSLTLIATANQGSEATYESGFVIDKFPISRPNLTFSTLTVSNMSPEDSSIYLCSVDQGSFQETQYFGPGTRLLVL.

The chain joins TRBV20-1 to TRBJ2-1; the match to TRBD2 covers 8 bases. The CDR3 is made up of 12 amino acids. CDR1 and CDR2 (germline): DFQATT, SNEGSKA (reference sequence). Trimming took 3 bases from V and 8 from J; bases not matched to a gene: 3. The CDR3 coding sequence is TGCAGTGCTAGCGGGGGGGGGCATGAGCAGTTCTTC. Translated: CSASGGGHEQFF.

In its sample, this clonotype was seen a few times. The chain couples TRBV18 to TRBJ1-2, with 10 bases fitting TRBD1. The CDR3 is 15 residues long. With V trimmed by 5 bases and J by 2 bases, 5 bases remained unmatched. Germline V gene data show CDR1 as KGHSH and CDR2 as LQKENI. CDR3 loop: CASSRQGAENYGYTF. The CDR3 nucleotides read TGTGCCAGCTCAAGACAGGGGGCGGAGAACTATGGCTACACCTTC.

The chain joins TRBV5-1 to TRBJ2-1, with a possible D match to TRBD2 (5 bases). The CDR3 sequence is 14 residues long. Germline CDR1 is SGHRS and CDR2 is YFSETQ. Trimming removed 4 bases from V and 8 bases from J, with 16 bases in between. The CDR3 sequence: CASSLTTARDEQFF. CDR3 DNA: TGCGCCAGCAGCCTAACGACGGCGAGGGATGAGCAGTTCTTC.

The sample holds many counts of this clonotype. The rearrangement links TRBV7-2 to TRBJ2-7; a possible D gene is TRBD2 (6 bases). The germline V gene has CDR1 SGHTA and CDR2 FQGNSA. The CDR3 is 14 residues long. V was pared by 4 bases and J by 2 bases, with 12 bases between. The CDR3 nucleotides are TGTGCCAGCAGCTCGCCTCGGACTACCTACGAGCAGTACTTC. This gives the protein CASSSPRTTYEQYF.

DNA of the CDR3: TGTGCCAGCAGTAGCTGGACTAGCGGGTCGTACCAAGAGACCCAGTACTTC. Protein sequence: CASSSWTSGSYQETQYF. V usage is TRBV6-1 and J usage is TRBJ2-5; 11 nucleotides align to TRBD2. This CDR3 has 17 amino acids. V trimming: 5 bases; J trimming: 0 bases; junction bases outside the gene matches: 8. The germline V gene encodes CDR1 MNHNS and CDR2 SASEGT.

This clonotype was detected only a few times. The chain combines TRBV4-1 with TRBJ2-7; TRBD2 aligns across 8 bases. The CDR3 is 16 amino acids. V shed 3 bases, J shed 5 bases, and the junction held 12 bases outside the gene matches. Germline V CDR1 and CDR2: MGHRA, YSYEKL. The CDR3 bases are TGCGCCAGCAGCCAGGCAAGGGGCGGGGGGCACCACGAGCAGTACTTC. Protein sequence: CASSQARGGGHHEQYF.

This clonotype was seen only a few times. This rearrangement joins TRBV4-1 to TRBJ2-3; either TRBD1 or TRBD2 may fit D (7 bases each). With 4 bases removed from V and 8 bases from J, the gap between germline ends came to 16 bases. Germline V gene data show CDR1 as MGHRA and CDR2 as YSYEKL. This CDR3 has 14 residues. The CDR3 coding sequence is TGCGCCAGCAGCCCGGCAGGGGAGGGGGCTACGCAGTATTTT. Translated, it gives CASSPAGEGATQYF.

This clonotype was picked up a small number of times. The CDR3 here is CASSEPGQFVYEQYF. In nucleotides, the CDR3 is TGTGCCAGCAGTGAACCCGGACAGTTTGTTTACGAGCAGTACTTC. The chain combines TRBV6-1 with TRBJ2-7; the D gene is possibly TRBD1 (6 bases). V dropped 2 bases and J dropped 4 bases, with 15 bases sitting between them. The CDR3 spans 15 residues. The germline gives CDR1 MNHNS, CDR2 SASEGT.

The chain recombines TRBV9 with TRBJ2-2; TRBD2 is a possible D gene (5 bases). This CDR3 contains 14 residues. With 7 bases removed from V and 4 bases from J, the gap between germline ends came to 14 bases. CDR1 and CDR2 from the germline V gene are SGDLS and YYNGEE. CDR3 residues: CASCPRAGTGELFF. CDR3 DNA sequence: TGTGCCAGCTGCCCCCGCGCGGGCACCGGGGAGCTGTTTTTT.

The chain uses TRBV7-9 and TRBJ2-1; 7 nucleotides agree with TRBD2. Unmatched junction bases numbered 8, after V lost 4 bases and J lost 11 bases. Looked up from germline, CDR1 is SEHNR and CDR2 is FQNEAQ (reference sequence). The CDR3 extends over 13 amino acids. CDR3 sequence: CASSWGGSEQQFF. The CDR3, as DNA: TGTGCCAGCAGCTGGGGGGGGTCAGAGCAGCAGTTCTTC. Variable domain in full (rest from reference TRBV7-9 and TRBJ2-1): DTGVSQNPRHKITKRGQNVTFRCDPISEHNRLYWYRQTLGQGPEFLTYFQNEAQLEKSRLLSDRFSAERPKGSFSTLEIQRTEQGDSAMYLCASSWGGSEQQFFGPGTRLTVL.

This clonotype came up a few times. The chain recombines TRBV10-3 with TRBJ2-2, with D tentatively TRBD1 (6 bases). Germline CDR1 reads ENHRY; CDR2 reads SYGVKD. This CDR3 region has 15 residues. Trimming left V 6 bases short and J 3 bases short, with 14 bases between. This CDR3 reads CAIRSRQAYTGELFF. In DNA form, the CDR3 reads TGTGCCATCAGATCCAGACAGGCGTACACCGGGGAGCTGTTTTTT.

Comment on this clonotype: A much more abundant neighbour one base away suggests this may be a read error. V is TRBV29-1 and J is TRBJ2-7, with D maybe TRBD1 (6 bases). The V gene's germline CDR1 is SQVTM and CDR2 ANQGSEA. This CDR3 has 12 residues. Trimming pared 4 bases from V and 5 bases from J, leaving 12 bases between. The CDR3 protein is CSVAQGSHEQYF. CDR3 sequence (DNA): TGCAGCGTTGCCCAGGGGTCGCACGAGCAGTACTTC.

Concerning this clonotype itself: One end of the junction does not line up with germline, which may come from a read error. V is TRBV27 and J is TRBJ2-3; 8 bases line up with TRBD2. The CDR3 runs to 17 residues. Germline V CDR1 and CDR2: MNHEY, SMNVEV (reference sequence). The CDR3 coding sequence is TGTACCAGCAGTTTATGGGCAGCGGGGGCGAGCACAGATACGCAGTATTTT. Protein sequence: CTSSLWAAGASTDTQYF.

This clonotype was detected only a few times. The chain joins TRBV20-1 to TRBJ2-1; 10 bases are a match to TRBD2. CDR3 size: 15 residues. Per the germline V gene, CDR1 is DFQATT and CDR2 is SNEGSKA (reference sequence). V trimming: 1 base; J trimming: 4 bases; junction bases outside the gene matches: 4. DNA of the CDR3: TGCAGTGCTAGAGGGTTACTAGCGGGATACAATGAGCAGTTCTTC. Amino acids: CSARGLLAGYNEQFF.

Concerning this clonotype itself: One end of the junction is discordant with germline, which a read error may explain. The V and J genes are TRBV2 and TRBJ2-4; a possible D gene is TRBD1 (6 bases). Germline V CDR1 and CDR2: SNHLY, FYNNEI. The CDR3 sequence is 15 residues long. CDR3 region: CVSSFRGWAKNIQYF. The CDR3 region has the DNA TGTGTCAGCAGTTTCAGGGGATGGGCCAAAAACATTCAGTACTTC.

As regards this clonotype: At one end the junction does not follow the germline gene, possibly because of a read error. The chain couples TRBV29-1 to TRBJ2-1; TRBD1 matches at 9 bases. The V gene's germline CDR1 is SQVTM and CDR2 ANQGSEA. CDR3 length equals 14 residues. The CDR3 protein is CNVQAGQGSNEQFF. CDR3 sequence (DNA): TGCAACGTTCAGGCTGGACAGGGGAGCAATGAGCAGTTCTTC.

The chain recombines TRBV15 with TRBJ2-4, with D possibly TRBD2 on 5 matching bases. Germline CDR1 and CDR2: LNHNV and YYDKDF (reference sequence). The CDR3 consists of 14 residues. Trimming took 3 bases from V and 8 from J, leaving 14 bases between them. CDR3 region: CATSRARESDIQYF. DNA for the CDR3: TGTGCCACCAGCAGGGCGAGGGAGTCTGACATTCAGTACTTC. Complete variable domain (other parts from reference TRBV15 and TRBJ2-4): DAMVIQNPRYQVTQFGKPVTLSCSQTLNHNVMYWYQQKSSQAPKLLFHYYDKDFNNEADTPDNFQSRRPNTSFCFLDIRSPGLGDTAMYLCATSRARESDIQYFGAGTRLSVL.

Concerning this clonotype itself: An end of the junction does not agree with germline; a read error may underlie this. The chain is built from TRBV5-1 and TRBJ1-6; TRBD1 might be the D (5 bases). The CDR3 is 14 amino acids. Germline V lookup: CDR1 SGHRS, CDR2 YFSETQ. The CDR3 reads CASRLGRLNSPLHF. For the CDR3, the DNA is TGCGCCAGCAGATTGGGACGGCTTAATTCACCCCTCCACTTT. Filled out from reference TRBV5-1 and TRBJ1-6, the complete variable domain reads KAGVTQTPRYLIKTRGQQVTLSCSPISGHRSVSWYQQTPGQGLQFLFEYFSETQRNKGNFPGRFSGRQFSNSRSEMNVSTLELGDSALYLCASRLGRLNSPLHFGNGTRLTVT.

Only a few counts were recorded for this clonotype. V and J are TRBV30 and TRBJ2-1; D is ambiguous. The germline V and J ends were trimmed by 1 base and 9 bases, with 13 bases remaining between them. The CDR3 has 13 residues. The germline V gene encodes CDR1 GTSNPN and CDR2 SVGIG (reference sequence). The CDR3 sequence is CAWSGKGRSEQFF. CDR3 nucleotides: TGTGCCTGGAGTGGGAAGGGCCGGAGTGAGCAGTTCTTC.

In its sample, this clonotype was seen a few times. This rearrangement joins TRBV6-5 to TRBJ1-4; unclear D gene. V was cut by 6 bases and J by 3 bases, with 14 bases left in between. Germline V gene data show CDR1 as MNHEY and CDR2 as SVGAGI. The CDR3 has 15 residues. The CDR3 DNA is TGTGCCAGCAGACCAGACCGTAGGGCTAATGAAAAACTGTTTTTT. As protein: CASRPDRRANEKLFF.